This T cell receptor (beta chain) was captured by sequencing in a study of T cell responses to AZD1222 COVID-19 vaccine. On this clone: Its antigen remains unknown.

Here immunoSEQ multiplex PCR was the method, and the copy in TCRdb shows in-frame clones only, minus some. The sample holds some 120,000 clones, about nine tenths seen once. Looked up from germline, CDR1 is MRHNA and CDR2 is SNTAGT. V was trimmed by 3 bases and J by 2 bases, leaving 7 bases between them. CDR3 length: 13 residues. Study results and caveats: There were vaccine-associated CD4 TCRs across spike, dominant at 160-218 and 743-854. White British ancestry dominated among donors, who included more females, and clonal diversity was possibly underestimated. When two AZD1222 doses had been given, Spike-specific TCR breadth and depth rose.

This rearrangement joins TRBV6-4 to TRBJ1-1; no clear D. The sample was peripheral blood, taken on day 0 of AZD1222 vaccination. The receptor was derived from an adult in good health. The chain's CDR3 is CASSEHLNTEAFF. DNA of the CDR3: TGTGCCAGCAGTGAACACCTTAACACTGAAGCTTTCTTT.